These T cell receptor beta chains were read from a single sample in a study of cytomegalovirus exposure and HLA in healthy donors. The assay was immunoSEQ multiplex PCR, and TCRdb's table has in-frame clones only and misses some. The table records some 150,000 clones, roughly 82% of them present only once. The sequenced sample was PBMCs. These TCRs come from a man aged 30 to 39 in good health and CMV-seropositive. Both conserved end residues are part of each CDR3. A D gene is named only where the DNA matches it firmly. Clone size is given for some rows only: seen once, a few or many times, or a class if the clone is expanded.

j_gene	abundance	v_gene	d_gene	CDR3aa	CDR3nt
TRBJ2-1	-	TRBV4-2	TRBD2	CASSPYPTSGGGYNEQFF	TGTGCCAGCAGCCCGTACCCGACTAGCGGCGGGGGTTACAATGAGCAGTTCTTC
TRBJ2-7	-	TRBV7-8	TRBD1	CASSVRDSLYEQYF	TGTGCCAGCAGCGTCCGGGACAGCTTATACGAGCAGTACTTC
TRBJ1-2	once	TRBV28	TRBD1	CASSTDRGHYGYTF	TGTGCCAGCAGCACGGACAGGGGGCACTATGGCTACACCTTC
TRBJ1-6	-	TRBV6-5	-	CASRSGTKISPLHF	TGTGCCAGCAGATCCGGGACAAAAATTTCACCCCTCCACTTT
TRBJ2-1	-	TRBV5-1	-	CASSLPNRGKEQFF	TGCGCCAGCAGCTTGCCCAACCGGGGGAAAGAGCAGTTCTTC
TRBJ1-5	-	TRBV28	-	CASSLGGGGAKPQHF	TGTGCCAGCAGTTTAGGTGGGGGGGGCGCGAAGCCCCAGCATTTT
TRBJ2-2	-	TRBV27	TRBD2	CASSLFPSGRTTGELFF	TGTGCCAGCAGTTTATTCCCCAGCGGGAGGACCACCGGGGAGCTGTTTTTT
TRBJ2-7	-	TRBV7-2	-	CASSLGGVSYEQYF	TGTGCCAGCAGCTTAGGGGGGGTCTCCTACGAGCAGTACTTC
TRBJ2-7	few	TRBV5-1	-	CASSLAAAGRGYEQYF	TGCGCCAGCAGCTTGGCCGCAGCTGGTAGGGGCTACGAGCAGTACTTC
TRBJ2-1	-	TRBV30	TRBD2	CAWSRLAGAYNEQFF	TGTGCCTGGAGTCGACTAGCGGGGGCCTACAATGAGCAGTTCTTC
TRBJ1-1	once	TRBV7-2	-	CASSPTPSTGGTEAFF	TGTGCCAGCAGCCCCACCCCCAGCACGGGGGGCACTGAAGCTTTCTTT
TRBJ1-5	-	TRBV6-4	-	CASSEGAENQPQHF	TGTGCCAGCAGTGAGGGGGCTGAGAATCAGCCCCAGCATTTT
TRBJ1-2	-	TRBV10-2	TRBD1	CASRPGQGVDYTF	TGCGCCAGCAGGCCCGGACAGGGAGTAGACTACACCTTC
TRBJ1-2	-	TRBV4-3	TRBD1	CASSQAGQAQGIYGYTF	TGCGCCAGCAGCCAAGCCGGACAGGCCCAGGGCATCTATGGCTACACCTTC
TRBJ2-1	-	TRBV9	-	CASSAGGSSYNEQFF	TGTGCCAGCAGCGCGGGGGGCAGCTCCTACAATGAGCAGTTCTTC
TRBJ2-7	-	TRBV20-1	-	CSASLAGEQYF	TGCAGTGCTAGTTTGGCGGGAGAGCAGTACTTC
TRBJ2-7	-	TRBV7-9	-	CASSPKTRYEQYF	TGTGCCAGCAGCCCTAAGACACGTTACGAGCAGTACTTC
TRBJ2-7	-	TRBV5-8	TRBD1	CASSYNGQGADEQYF	TGTGCCAGCAGCTATAATGGACAGGGGGCAGACGAGCAGTACTTC
TRBJ2-7	-	TRBV30	-	CAWSVGREAEQYF	TGTGCCTGGAGTGTAGGCAGGGAAGCCGAGCAGTACTTC
TRBJ2-7	-	TRBV29-1	-	CSVVRTGDYEQYF	TGCAGCGTTGTCCGGACGGGGGACTACGAGCAGTACTTC
TRBJ2-1	-	TRBV28	-	CASRWRGRGNEQFF	TGTGCCAGCAGGTGGAGGGGCAGGGGGAATGAGCAGTTCTTC
TRBJ2-7	-	TRBV6-5	-	CASSSPFYEQYF	TGTGCCAGCAGTTCCCCCTTCTACGAGCAGTACTTC
TRBJ1-4	-	TRBV9	TRBD1	CASSGGQGNEKLFF	TGTGCCAGCAGCGGGGGACAGGGAAATGAAAAACTGTTTTTT
TRBJ2-4	-	TRBV28	TRBD1	CASSRPGTGDNIQYF	TGTGCCAGCAGTCGACCCGGGACAGGGGACAACATTCAGTACTTC
TRBJ2-1	-	TRBV7-2	TRBD1	CASSWDSYNEQFF	TGTGCCAGCAGCTGGGACAGCTACAATGAGCAGTTCTTC
TRBJ1-1	-	TRBV18	-	CASSPKQQGTEAFF	TGTGCCAGCTCACCAAAACAGCAGGGGACTGAAGCTTTCTTT
TRBJ2-1	-	TRBV11-3	TRBD2	CASSLKRGASPSYNEQFF	TGTGCCAGCAGCTTAAAGCGGGGGGCCTCTCCGTCCTACAATGAGCAGTTCTTC
TRBJ2-3	-	TRBV7-9	-	CASSPPQGDTQYF	TGTGCCAGCAGCCCCCCTCAGGGAGATACGCAGTATTTT
TRBJ2-7	-	TRBV2	-	CASRHGGAEQYF	TGTGCCAGCAGGCATGGGGGGGCCGAGCAGTACTTC
TRBJ2-7	-	TRBV18	-	CASSPNRGDEQYF	TGTGCCAGCTCACCGAATCGGGGTGACGAGCAGTACTTC
TRBJ1-6	few	TRBV5-1	TRBD1	CASSSLTTDDRGSNSPLHF	TGCGCCAGCAGCTCCCTAACAACGGACGACAGGGGATCTAATTCACCCCTCCACTTT